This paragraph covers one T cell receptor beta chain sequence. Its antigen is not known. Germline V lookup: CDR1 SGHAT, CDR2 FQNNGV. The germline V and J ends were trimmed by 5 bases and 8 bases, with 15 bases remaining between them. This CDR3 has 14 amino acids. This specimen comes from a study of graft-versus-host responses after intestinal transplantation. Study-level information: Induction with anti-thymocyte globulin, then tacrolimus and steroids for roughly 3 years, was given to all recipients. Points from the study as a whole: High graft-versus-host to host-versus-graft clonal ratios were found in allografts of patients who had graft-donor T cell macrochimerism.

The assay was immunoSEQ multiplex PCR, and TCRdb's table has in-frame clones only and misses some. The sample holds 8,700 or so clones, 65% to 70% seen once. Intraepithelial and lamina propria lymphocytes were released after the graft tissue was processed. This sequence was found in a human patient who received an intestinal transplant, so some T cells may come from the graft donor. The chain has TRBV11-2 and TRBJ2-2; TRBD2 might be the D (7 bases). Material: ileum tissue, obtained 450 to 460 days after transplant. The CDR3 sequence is CASSQSGGQGELFF. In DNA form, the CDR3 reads TGTGCCAGCAGCCAATCGGGGGGCCAGGGGGAGCTGTTTTTT.